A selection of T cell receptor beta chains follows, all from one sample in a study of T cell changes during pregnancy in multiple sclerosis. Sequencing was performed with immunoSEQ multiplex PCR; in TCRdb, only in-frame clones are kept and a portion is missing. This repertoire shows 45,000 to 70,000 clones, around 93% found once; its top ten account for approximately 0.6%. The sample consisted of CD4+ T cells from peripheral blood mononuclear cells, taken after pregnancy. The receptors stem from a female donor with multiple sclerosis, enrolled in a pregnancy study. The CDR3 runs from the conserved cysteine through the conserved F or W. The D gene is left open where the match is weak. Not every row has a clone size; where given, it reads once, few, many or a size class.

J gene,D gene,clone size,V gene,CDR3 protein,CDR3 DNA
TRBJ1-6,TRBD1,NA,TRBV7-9,CASSIGTGSFSPLHF,TGTGCCAGCAGCATCGGGACAGGTTCGTTTTCACCCCTCCACTTT
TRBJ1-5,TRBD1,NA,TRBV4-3,CASSQEVTGGLNQPQHF,TGCGCCAGCAGCCAAGAAGTGACAGGGGGCCTCAATCAGCCCCAGCATTTT
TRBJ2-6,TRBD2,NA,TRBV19,CASRRLAASGRANVLTF,TGTGCCAGTAGAAGACTAGCGGCCTCGGGGCGGGCCAACGTCCTGACTTTC
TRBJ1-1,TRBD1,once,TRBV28,CASSYLGGHRGRDTEAFF,TGTGCCAGCAGTTACCTAGGGGGGCACAGGGGGCGAGACACTGAAGCTTTCTTT
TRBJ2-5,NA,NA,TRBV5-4,CATAQLARETQYF,TGTGCCACCGCCCAACTAGCCCGGGAGACCCAGTACTTC
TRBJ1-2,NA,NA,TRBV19,CATRRTAYGYTF,TGTGCCACCCGCCGCACAGCCTATGGCTACACCTTC
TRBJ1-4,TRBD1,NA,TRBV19,CASSSYVGTGGEKLFF,TGTGCCAGTAGTTCGTACGTAGGGACAGGTGGTGAAAAACTGTTTTTT
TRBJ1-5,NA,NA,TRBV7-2,CASRASGVDQPQHF,TGTGCCAGCAGGGCCTCAGGGGTCGATCAGCCCCAGCATTTT
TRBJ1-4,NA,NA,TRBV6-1,CASSEALGAGNEKLFF,TGTGCCAGCAGTGAAGCGTTGGGGGCTGGCAATGAAAAACTGTTTTTT
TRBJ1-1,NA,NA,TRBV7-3,CASSLSAGNTEAFF,TGTGCCAGCAGCTTAAGCGCAGGGAACACTGAAGCTTTCTTT
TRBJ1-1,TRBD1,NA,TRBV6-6,CASRISGGTEAFF,TGTGCCAGCAGGATTTCAGGGGGAACTGAAGCTTTCTTT
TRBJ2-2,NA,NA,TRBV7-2,CASSLVRTGELFF,TGTGCCAGCAGCTTAGTTCGTACCGGGGAGCTGTTTTTT
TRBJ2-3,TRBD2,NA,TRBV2,CASRGTSGTTQYF,TGTGCCAGCAGAGGGACTAGTGGAACGACGCAGTATTTT
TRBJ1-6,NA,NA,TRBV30,CAWKEAGNHNSPLHF,TGTGCCTGGAAGGAGGCGGGGAACCATAATTCACCCCTCCACTTT
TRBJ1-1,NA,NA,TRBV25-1,CATTGILTEAFF,TGTGCCACCACAGGGATCCTCACTGAAGCTTTCTTT
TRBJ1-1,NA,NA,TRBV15,CATSEGENTEAFF,TGTGCCACCAGCGAAGGGGAGAACACTGAAGCTTTCTTT
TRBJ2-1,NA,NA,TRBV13,CASSPPFLSLNNEQFF,TGTGCCAGCAGCCCCCCCTTCTTGTCCTTAAACAATGAGCAGTTCTTC
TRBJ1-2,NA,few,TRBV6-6,CASSNMQGNYGYTF,TGTGCCAGCAGCAACATGCAGGGCAACTATGGCTACACCTTC
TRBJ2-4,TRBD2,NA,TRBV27,CASSLSTGGGVSKNIQYF,TGTGCCAGCAGTTTATCGACGGGCGGGGGTGTATCCAAAAACATTCAGTACTTC
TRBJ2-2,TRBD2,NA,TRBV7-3,CASSLRLGGAGELFF,TGTGCCAGCAGCTTAAGACTGGGAGGGGCCGGGGAGCTGTTTTTT
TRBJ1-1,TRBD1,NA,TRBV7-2,CASSKTGGGYTEAFF,TGTGCCAGCAGCAAAACAGGGGGGGGTTACACTGAAGCTTTCTTT
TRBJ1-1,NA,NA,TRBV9,CASSVAQGNTEAFF,TGTGCCAGCAGCGTAGCCCAGGGGAACACTGAAGCTTTCTTT
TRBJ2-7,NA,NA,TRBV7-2,CATLRGASYEQYF,TGTGCCACCCTCCGGGGGGCCTCCTACGAGCAGTACTTC
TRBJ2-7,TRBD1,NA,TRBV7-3,CASSRNGQGDEQYF,TGTGCCAGCAGCCGCAACGGACAGGGCGACGAGCAGTACTTC
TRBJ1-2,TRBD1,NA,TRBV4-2,CASSPRGTGGEPGYTF,TGTGCCAGCAGCCCTAGGGGGACAGGGGGCGAGCCCGGCTACACCTTC
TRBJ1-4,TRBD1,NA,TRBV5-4,CASSQGSDRREKLFF,TGTGCCAGCAGCCAAGGGTCGGACAGGAGAGAAAAACTGTTTTTT
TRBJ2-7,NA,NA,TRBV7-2,CASSLRGGGVAYEQYF,TGTGCCAGCAGCTTAAGAGGTGGAGGGGTAGCCTACGAGCAGTACTTC
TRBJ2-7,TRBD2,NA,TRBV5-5,CASSLYTSGAYEQYF,TGTGCCAGCAGCTTGTACACTAGCGGGGCCTACGAGCAGTACTTC
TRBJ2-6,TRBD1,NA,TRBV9,CASIRDSASGANVLTF,TGTGCCAGCATCCGGGACAGTGCATCTGGGGCCAACGTCCTGACTTTC
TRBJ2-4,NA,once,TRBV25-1,CASSEAGAKNIQYF,TGTGCCAGCTCCGAGGCAGGGGCGAAAAACATTCAGTACTTC
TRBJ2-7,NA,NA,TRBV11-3,CASSPLENSYEQYF,TGTGCCAGCAGCCCGCTAGAGAACTCCTACGAGCAGTACTTC
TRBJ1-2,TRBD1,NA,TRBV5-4,CASSLGPDRDYGYTF,TGTGCCAGCAGCTTGGGGCCGGACAGGGACTATGGCTACACCTTC
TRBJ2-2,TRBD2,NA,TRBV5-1,CASSLPSGDTGELFF,TGCGCCAGCAGCTTACCCAGCGGGGATACCGGGGAGCTGTTTTTT
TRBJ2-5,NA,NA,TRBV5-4,CASSPPGLANSKETQYF,TGTGCCAGCTCCCCTCCCGGGCTAGCGAATTCCAAAGAGACCCAGTACTTC
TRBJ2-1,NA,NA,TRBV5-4,CASSPGGLAIGNEQFF,TGTGCCAGCAGCCCAGGTGGGCTAGCTATAGGTAATGAGCAGTTCTTC
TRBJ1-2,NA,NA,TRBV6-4,CASSDSRAGVRGYTF,TGTGCCAGCAGTGACTCCCGGGCAGGGGTCCGTGGCTACACCTTC
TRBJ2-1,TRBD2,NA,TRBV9,CASSVSGRDSYNEQFF,TGTGCCAGCAGCGTATCAGGGAGGGACTCCTACAATGAGCAGTTCTTC
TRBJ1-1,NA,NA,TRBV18,CASSPPNRVWTEAFF,TGTGCCAGCTCACCACCCAACAGGGTGTGGACTGAAGCTTTCTTT
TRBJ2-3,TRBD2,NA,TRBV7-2,CASSFTSGVSDTQYF,TGTGCCAGCAGCTTCACTAGCGGGGTGTCAGATACGCAGTATTTT
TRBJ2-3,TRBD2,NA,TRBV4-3,CASSQDLLGLAGGVTQYF,TGCGCCAGCAGCCAAGATCTACTAGGACTAGCGGGGGGGGTAACGCAGTATTTT
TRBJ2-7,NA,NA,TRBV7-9,CASSLEGAKSYEQYF,TGTGCCAGCAGCTTAGAAGGGGCAAAATCCTACGAGCAGTACTTC
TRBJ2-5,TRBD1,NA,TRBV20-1,CSGDREETQYF,TGCAGTGGCGACAGGGAAGAGACCCAGTACTTC
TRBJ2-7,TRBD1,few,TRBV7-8,CASSSRTGPEQYF,TGTGCCAGCAGCTCCAGGACAGGGCCCGAGCAGTACTTC
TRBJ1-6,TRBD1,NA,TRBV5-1,CASSATGTGGGYSPLHF,TGCGCCAGCAGCGCGACCGGGACAGGGGGCGGTTATTCACCCCTCCACTTT
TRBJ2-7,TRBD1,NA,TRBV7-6,CASSLAPGQGFYEQYF,TGTGCCAGCAGCTTAGCTCCGGGACAGGGATTCTACGAGCAGTACTTC
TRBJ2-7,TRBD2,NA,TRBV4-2,CASSQDWGGTLYEQYF,TGTGCCAGCAGCCAAGATTGGGGGGGAACTCTCTACGAGCAGTACTTC
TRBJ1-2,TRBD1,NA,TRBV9,CASFEGANYGYTF,TGTGCCAGCTTCGAGGGGGCAAACTATGGCTACACCTTC
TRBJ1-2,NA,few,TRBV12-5,CASRGADYGYTF,TGTGCTAGTAGAGGTGCGGACTATGGCTACACCTTC
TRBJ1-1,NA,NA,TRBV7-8,CASSLETGMNTEAFF,TGTGCCAGCAGCTTAGAAACAGGGATGAACACTGAAGCTTTCTTT
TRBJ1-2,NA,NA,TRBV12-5,CASGLGGARGYTF,TGTGCTAGTGGTTTAGGGGGGGCGCGCGGCTACACCTTC
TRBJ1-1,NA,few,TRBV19,CASSTGVSEAFF,TGTGCCAGTAGTACGGGGGTGAGTGAAGCTTTCTTT
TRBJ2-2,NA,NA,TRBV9,CASSLSILGADGELFF,TGTGCCAGCAGCCTATCCATTCTAGGGGCGGACGGGGAGCTGTTTTTT
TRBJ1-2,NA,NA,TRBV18,CASSPEGYHGYTF,TGTGCCAGCTCACCGGAGGGCTATCATGGCTACACCTTC
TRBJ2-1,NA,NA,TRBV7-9,CASSGREQFF,TGTGCCAGCAGCGGGCGTGAGCAGTTCTTC
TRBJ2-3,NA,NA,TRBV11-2,CASSLRRIDTQYF,TGTGCCAGCAGCTTAAGGAGAATCGATACGCAGTATTTT
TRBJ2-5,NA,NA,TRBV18,CASSPPMRAGETQYF,TGTGCCAGCTCACCACCGATGAGGGCGGGAGAGACCCAGTACTTC
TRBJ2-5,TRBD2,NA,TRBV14,CASSGLAQETQYF,TGTGCCAGCAGCGGACTAGCTCAAGAGACCCAGTACTTC
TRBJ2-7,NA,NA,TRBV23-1,CASSPHGLYEQYF,TGCGCCAGCAGTCCCCATGGCCTCTACGAGCAGTACTTC
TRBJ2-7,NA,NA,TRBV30,CASSVGDFGEQYF,TGTGCCTCCTCCGTCGGGGATTTCGGCGAGCAGTACTTC
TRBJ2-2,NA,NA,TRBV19,CASSIREFTGELFF,TGTGCCAGTAGTATTCGAGAGTTCACCGGGGAGCTGTTTTTT